What follows is one T cell receptor beta chain and its context. Its target is not known. Compared with germline, one end of the junction differs, possibly owing to a read error. The CDR3 consists of 13 residues. Germline CDR1 and CDR2: SSHAT and FNYEAQ (reference sequence). Generated by immunoSEQ multiplex PCR, the TCRdb table keeps only in-frame clones and is missing some. The sample lists approximately 19,000 clones; 70% to 90% were seen once. The sample is drawn from a study of OX40 agonist ivuxolimab in advanced cancers. The wider study: Patients were given ivuxolimab, an antibody that agonizes OX40 (CD134).

Study-wide results and caveats: There was clonal expansion of CD4+ and CD8+ blood T cells by week 6 at 0.1 to 3.0 mg/kg.

This TCR was sampled from an adult with an advanced solid tumor such as melanoma, head and neck, liver or kidney cancer. The chain combines TRBV7-7 with TRBJ2-1; D uncertain. The sequences come from CD4+ or CD8+ T cells sorted from blood, collected in a trial of the OX40 agonist ivuxolimab. As DNA, the CDR3 is TGTGCTAGCAGCTTAGACGGATACAATGAGCAGTTCTTC. Encoded protein: CASSLDGYNEQFF.